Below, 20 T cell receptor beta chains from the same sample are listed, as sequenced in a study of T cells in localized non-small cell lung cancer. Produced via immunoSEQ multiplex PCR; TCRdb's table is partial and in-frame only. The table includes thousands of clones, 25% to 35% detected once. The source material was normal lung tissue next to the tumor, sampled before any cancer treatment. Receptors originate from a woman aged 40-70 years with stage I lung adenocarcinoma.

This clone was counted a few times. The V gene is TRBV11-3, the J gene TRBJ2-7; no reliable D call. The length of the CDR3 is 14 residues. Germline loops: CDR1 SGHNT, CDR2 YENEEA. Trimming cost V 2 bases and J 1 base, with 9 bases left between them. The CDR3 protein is CASSLRRVSYEQYF. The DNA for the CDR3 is TGTGCCAGCAGCTTAAGAAGAGTATCCTACGAGCAGTACTTC. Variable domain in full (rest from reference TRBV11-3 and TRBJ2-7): EAGVVQSPRYKIIEKKQPVAFWCNPISGHNTLYWYLQNLGQGPELLIRYENEEAVDDSQLPKDRFSAERLKGVDSTLKIQPAELGDSAVYLCASSLRRVSYEQYFGPGTRLTVT.

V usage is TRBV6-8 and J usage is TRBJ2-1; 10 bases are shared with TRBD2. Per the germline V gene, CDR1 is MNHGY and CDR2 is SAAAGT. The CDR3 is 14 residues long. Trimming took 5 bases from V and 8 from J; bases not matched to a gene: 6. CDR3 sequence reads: CASSPAGGPYEQFF. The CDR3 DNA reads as TGTGCCAGCAGTCCAGCGGGGGGGCCCTATGAGCAGTTCTTC.

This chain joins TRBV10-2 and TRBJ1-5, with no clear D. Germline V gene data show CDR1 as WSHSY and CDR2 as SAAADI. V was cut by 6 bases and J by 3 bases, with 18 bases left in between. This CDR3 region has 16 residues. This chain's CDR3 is CASSKGGGRPNQPQHF. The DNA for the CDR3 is TGCGCCAGCAGCAAGGGCGGAGGGCGGCCCAATCAGCCCCAGCATTTT.

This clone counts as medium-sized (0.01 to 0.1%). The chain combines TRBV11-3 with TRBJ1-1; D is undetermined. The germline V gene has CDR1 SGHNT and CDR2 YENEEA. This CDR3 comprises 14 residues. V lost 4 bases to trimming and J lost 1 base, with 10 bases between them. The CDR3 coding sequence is TGTGCCAGCAGCTCCTGGTGGGGGAACACTGAAGCTTTCTTT. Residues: CASSSWWGNTEAFF.

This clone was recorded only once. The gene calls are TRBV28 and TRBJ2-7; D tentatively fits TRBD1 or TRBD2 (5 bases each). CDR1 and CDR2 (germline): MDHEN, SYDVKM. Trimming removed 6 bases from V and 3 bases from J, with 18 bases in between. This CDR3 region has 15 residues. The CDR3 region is CASSSPGTGGYEQYF. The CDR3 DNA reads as TGTGCCAGCAGCTCCCCGGGCACAGGAGGCTACGAGCAGTACTTC.

The CDR3 DNA reads as TGCAGCGCCCGGGTTGGGGACACTGAAGCTTTCTTT. Residues: CSARVGDTEAFF. The chain couples TRBV29-1 to TRBJ1-1; the D is unclear. The CDR3 totals 12 residues. Germline V lookup: CDR1 SQVTM, CDR2 ANQGSEA. Trimming left V 7 bases short and J 3 bases short, with 12 bases between.

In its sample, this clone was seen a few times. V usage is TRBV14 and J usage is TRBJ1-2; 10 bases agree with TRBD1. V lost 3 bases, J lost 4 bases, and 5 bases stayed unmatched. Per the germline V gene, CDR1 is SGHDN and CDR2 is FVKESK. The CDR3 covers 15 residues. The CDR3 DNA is TGTGCCAGCAGCCATGTGGGACAGGGGTTCTATGGCTACACCTTC. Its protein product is CASSHVGQGFYGYTF.

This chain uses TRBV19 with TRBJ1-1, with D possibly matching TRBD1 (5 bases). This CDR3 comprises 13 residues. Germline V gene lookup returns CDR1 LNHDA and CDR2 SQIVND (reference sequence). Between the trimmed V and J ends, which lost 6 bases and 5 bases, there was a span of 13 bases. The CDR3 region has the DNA TGTGCCAGTAGGACCAGGGCAGGGACTGAAGCTTTCTTT. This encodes CASRTRAGTEAFF. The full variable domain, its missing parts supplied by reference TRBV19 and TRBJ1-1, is DGGITQSPKYLFRKEGQNVTLSCEQNLNHDAMYWYRQDPGQGLRLIYYSQIVNDFQKGDIAEGYSVSREKKESFPLTVTSAQKNPTAFYLCASRTRAGTEAFFGQGTRLTVV.

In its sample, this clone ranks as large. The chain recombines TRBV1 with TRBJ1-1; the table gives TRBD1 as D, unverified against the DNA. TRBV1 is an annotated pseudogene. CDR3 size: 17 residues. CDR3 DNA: TGCACCAGCAGCCAAGGACGTGCCAGGGGGAGGAACACTGAAGCTTTCTTT. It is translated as CTSSQGRARGRNTEAFF.

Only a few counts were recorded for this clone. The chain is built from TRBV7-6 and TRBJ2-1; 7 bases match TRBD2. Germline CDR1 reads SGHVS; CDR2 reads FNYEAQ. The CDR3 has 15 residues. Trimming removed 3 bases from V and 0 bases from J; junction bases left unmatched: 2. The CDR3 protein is CASSLGGTSYNEQFF. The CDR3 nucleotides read TGTGCCAGCAGCTTGGGGGGGACCTCCTACAATGAGCAGTTCTTC.

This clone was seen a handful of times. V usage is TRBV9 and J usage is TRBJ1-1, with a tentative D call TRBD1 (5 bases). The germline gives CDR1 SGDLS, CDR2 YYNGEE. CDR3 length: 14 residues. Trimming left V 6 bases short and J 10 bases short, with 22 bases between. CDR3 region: CASTFGDLLGGAFF. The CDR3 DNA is TGTGCCAGCACTTTTGGGGATCTTCTCGGGGGAGCTTTCTTT.

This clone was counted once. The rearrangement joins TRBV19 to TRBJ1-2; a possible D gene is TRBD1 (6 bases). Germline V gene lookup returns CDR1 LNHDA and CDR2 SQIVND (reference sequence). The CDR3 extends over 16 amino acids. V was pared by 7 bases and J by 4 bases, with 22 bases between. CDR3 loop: CASNTGTLRDVYGYTF. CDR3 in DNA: TGTGCCAGTAATACCGGGACACTTAGAGACGTCTATGGCTACACCTTC.

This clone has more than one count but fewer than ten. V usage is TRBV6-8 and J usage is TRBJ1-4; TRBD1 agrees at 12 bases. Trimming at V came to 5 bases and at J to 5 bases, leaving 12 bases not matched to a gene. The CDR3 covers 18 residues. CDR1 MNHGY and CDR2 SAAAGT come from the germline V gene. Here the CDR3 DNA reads TGTGCCAGCAGTGAGGACGCCCGGGACAGGGGGCGAAATGAAAAACTGTTTTTT. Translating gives CASSEDARDRGRNEKLFF.

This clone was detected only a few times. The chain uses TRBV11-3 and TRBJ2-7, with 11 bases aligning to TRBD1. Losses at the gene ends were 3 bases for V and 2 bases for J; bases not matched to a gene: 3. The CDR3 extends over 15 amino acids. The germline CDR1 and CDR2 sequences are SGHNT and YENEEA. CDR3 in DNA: TGTGCCAGCAGCTTCCCGGGACAGGGGGCCTACGAGCAGTACTTC. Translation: CASSFPGQGAYEQYF.

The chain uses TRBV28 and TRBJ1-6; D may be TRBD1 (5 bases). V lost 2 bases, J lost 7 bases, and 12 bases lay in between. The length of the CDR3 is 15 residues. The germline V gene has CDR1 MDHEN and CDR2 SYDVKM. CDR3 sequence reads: CASSLRDSRNSPLHF. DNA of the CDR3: TGTGCCAGCAGTTTAAGGGACTCCCGGAATTCACCCCTCCACTTT.

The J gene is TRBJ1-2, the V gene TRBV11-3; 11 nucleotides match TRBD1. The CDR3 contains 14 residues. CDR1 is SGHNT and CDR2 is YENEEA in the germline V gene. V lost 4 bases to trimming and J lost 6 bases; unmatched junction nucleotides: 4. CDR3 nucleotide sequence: TGTGCCAGCAGCTCCCCGGACAGGGGGCATGGCTACACCTTC. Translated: CASSSPDRGHGYTF.

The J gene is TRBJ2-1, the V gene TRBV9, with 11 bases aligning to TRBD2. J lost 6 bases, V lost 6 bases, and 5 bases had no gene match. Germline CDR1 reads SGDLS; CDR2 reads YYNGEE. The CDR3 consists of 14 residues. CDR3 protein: CASTTSGSSNEQFF. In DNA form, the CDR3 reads TGTGCCAGCACAACTAGCGGGAGCAGCAATGAGCAGTTCTTC.

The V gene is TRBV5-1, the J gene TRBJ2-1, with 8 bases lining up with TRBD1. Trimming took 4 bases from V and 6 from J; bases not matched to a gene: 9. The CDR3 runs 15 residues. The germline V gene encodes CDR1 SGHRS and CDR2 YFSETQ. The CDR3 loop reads CASSPGTGSINEQFF. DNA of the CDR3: TGCGCCAGCAGCCCCGGGACAGGAAGCATCAATGAGCAGTTCTTC. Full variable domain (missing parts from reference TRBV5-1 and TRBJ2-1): KAGVTQTPRYLIKTRGQQVTLSCSPISGHRSVSWYQQTPGQGLQFLFEYFSETQRNKGNFPGRFSGRQFSNSRSEMNVSTLELGDSALYLCASSPGTGSINEQFFGPGTRLTVL.

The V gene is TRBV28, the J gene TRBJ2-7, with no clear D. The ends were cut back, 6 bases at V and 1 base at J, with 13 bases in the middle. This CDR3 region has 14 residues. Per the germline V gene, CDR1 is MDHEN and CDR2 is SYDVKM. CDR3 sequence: CASRETTGSYEQYF. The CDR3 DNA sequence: TGTGCCAGCAGAGAAACGACCGGGTCCTACGAGCAGTACTTC.

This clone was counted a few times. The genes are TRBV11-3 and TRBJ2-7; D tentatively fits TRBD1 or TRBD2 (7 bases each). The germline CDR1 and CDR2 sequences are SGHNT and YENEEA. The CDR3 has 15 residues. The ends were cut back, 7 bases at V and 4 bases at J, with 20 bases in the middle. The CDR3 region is CASTLRSQGGYEQYF. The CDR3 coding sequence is TGTGCCAGCACTTTAAGGTCTCAGGGGGGGTACGAGCAGTACTTC. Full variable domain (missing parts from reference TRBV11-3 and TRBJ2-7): EAGVVQSPRYKIIEKKQPVAFWCNPISGHNTLYWYLQNLGQGPELLIRYENEEAVDDSQLPKDRFSAERLKGVDSTLKIQPAELGDSAVYLCASTLRSQGGYEQYFGPGTRLTVT.